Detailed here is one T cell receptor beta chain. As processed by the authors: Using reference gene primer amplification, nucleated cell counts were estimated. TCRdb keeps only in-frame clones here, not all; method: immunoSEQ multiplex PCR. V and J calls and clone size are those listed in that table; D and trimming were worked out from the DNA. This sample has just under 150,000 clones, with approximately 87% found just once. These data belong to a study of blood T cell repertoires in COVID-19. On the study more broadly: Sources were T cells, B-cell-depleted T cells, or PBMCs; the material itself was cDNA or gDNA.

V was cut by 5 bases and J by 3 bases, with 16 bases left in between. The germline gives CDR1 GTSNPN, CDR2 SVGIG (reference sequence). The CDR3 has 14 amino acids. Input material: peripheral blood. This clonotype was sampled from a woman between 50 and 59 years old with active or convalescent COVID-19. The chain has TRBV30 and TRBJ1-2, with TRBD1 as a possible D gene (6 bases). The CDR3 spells CAWHTGRGDYGYTF. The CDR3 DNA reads TGTGCCTGGCACACAGGGAGAGGGGACTATGGCTACACCTTC.